This section outlines one T cell receptor beta chain sequence together with its context. This clonotype was detected only once. Its binding antigen is unknown. No qualities accompany the bases; no much larger clone lies one base away. One read offers little support. At the junction V is shortened by 6 bases and J by 4 bases, with 16 bases in between. The CDR3 numbers 14 residues from cysteine through phenylalanine. Of all the DNA, just the CDR3 is kept, 42 bases in frame from base 1. In the germline V gene, CDR1 corresponds to SNHLY and CDR2 to FYNNEI. These data belong to a study of vaccination and CD4 T cells after COVID-19 (dated by TCRdb to the early 2020s). With regard to the full study: Every convalescent patient had a positive nasal swab PCR test for SARS-CoV-2, with mild disease in 8 to 10 patients and severe disease in one. The convalescent cohort included six males and four females, with two Hispanic individuals, seven Caucasians, two Asians and one multiracial person. Post-vaccine blood samples were obtained a median of around 74 days after the second vaccine dose, with a range of about 13 to 250 days. Each participant got two doses of either the Pfizer-BioNTech BNT162b2 vaccine (n=8) or the Moderna mRNA-1273 vaccine (n=2). For a few convalescent patients, samples were collected at an early post-vaccination timepoint (day 14) as well as at a late post-vaccination timepoint (days 161 to 241). Post-COVID blood samples from convalescent patients were collected a median of around 100 days after diagnosis, with a range of 35 to 161 days. In roughly nine COVID-19 convalescent patients and a few infection-naive healthy vaccine recipients, the spike-specific CD4+ TCR repertoire before mRNA vaccination was compared with the repertoire after mRNA vaccination.

The time point label corresponds to: late sampling 161 to 241 days after vaccination in a few convalescent patients. The convalescent patients' positive SARS-CoV-2 PCR tests were from March to December 2020, which was before the Alpha, Beta and Delta variants emerged in the United States. PBMCs were separated from whole blood using Ficoll-Paque Plus gradient centrifugation and then either used fresh or cryopreserved at -140C. To prepare the library, PCR was applied. The instrument given in TCRdb is Illumina iSeq 100. The original methods were these. Non-productive sequences were removed, and CDR3s that did not start with C, did not end with F or W, or were shorter than 7 amino acids were discarded. CDR3 homology was assessed with Levenshtein distances (stringdist) and unrooted phylogenetic trees (ape) in R version 3.6.1. TCRdb's own reprocessing of the public reads used fastp at Q25 and MiXCR and kept productive beta chains. Under each unique CDR3 protein, matching rows form one entry showing the most common genes and DNA. The V and J calls and clone size come from TCRdb's table, not from the authors' own analysis. The sample table contains around 26,000 distinct CDR3 sequences; only one count was recorded for under 65% of them. Around 6% of the sample is in the top ten clones.

The paper's findings and limits, for the study overall: In convalescent patients, nearly all vaccine-specific clones (304 of 307) were found to be mono-reactive for SARS-CoV-2 spike rather than cross-reactive with common cold coronaviruses. Relatively few convalescent patients were included in the study, and early timepoints after natural infection were not analyzed. Among convalescent patients, a median roughly 90% of the SARS-CoV-2-reactive clones seen after vaccination appeared only after vaccination, which suggests priming specific to the vaccine. The median count of SARS-CoV-2-reactive clonotypes went up from approximately 22 after infection to more than 30 after vaccination, although the change was not significant.

The sequencing used CD4+ T cells from blood, collected about 7 months after SARS-CoV-2 vaccination. The chain is encoded by TRBV2 joined to TRBJ2-7, with a weak D call of TRBD1 (6 bases match). The source is a human donor who had recovered from COVID-19. The CDR3 amino acid sequence is: CASSPDRLLYEQYF. The sequence in DNA is TGTGCCAGCAGCCCCGACAGGCTACTATACGAGCAGTACTTC.